This TCR beta chain was identified during a study of shared clonotypes between healthy human individuals. This CDR3 spans 14 amino acids. V was trimmed by 5 bases and J by 5 bases, leaving 15 bases between them. Germline V CDR1 and CDR2: SGHTA, FQGNSA. The naive CD8 population came from CD45RO-negative cells selected for CCR7, without terminally differentiated effector memory CD45RA+ cells. Every contributor of samples was a Caucasian grown-up residing in Nashville, Tennessee. TCRdb's copy holds only in-frame clones and misses some; the assay was immunoSEQ multiplex PCR. The table records 2 million to 2.5 million clones, 90% to 95% of them present only once.

This chain links TRBV7-2 with TRBJ2-5, with D tentatively TRBD2 (5 bases). The sequencing input was naive CD8+ T cells from PBMCs. The sequence came from a man younger than 35 in good health. Some clones in this sample may be carry-over from other donors' samples. CDR3 region: CASSQSGPGETQYF. CDR3 sequence (DNA): TGTGCCAGCAGCCAGTCCGGGCCGGGGGAGACCCAGTACTTC.